This T cell receptor (beta chain) came from a study of T cells in Graves' hyperthyroidism and ophthalmopathy. Study details: Peripheral blood collection took place at initial diagnosis, before any treatment.

In this sample, this clonotype turned up a few times. Its antigen is not known. A sample of blood taken at first hyperthyroidism diagnosis preceded any ophthalmopathy symptoms. PBMCs were obtained from under 13 ml fresh peripheral blood. Study outcomes and limitations: Blood also showed most of the thyroid clonotypes that were expanded above 0.001.

Germline loops: CDR1 DFQATT, CDR2 SNEGSKA (reference sequence). CDR3 length: 12 residues. V was trimmed by 3 bases and J by 1 base, leaving 6 bases between them. Amplified regions were TCR beta CDR3 sequences from RNA transcripts. The TCR CDR3 first-round RT-PCR relied on the HTBI primer set. TCRdb reprocessed the multiplex PCR reads via MiXCR and lists one record per CDR3 protein. Of around 280,000 distinct CDR3 sequences in the sample, less than 15% were seen once. The specimen was blood. The gene calls are TRBV20-1 and TRBJ1-2; D is unresolved. The receptor's source is a woman in her thirties with Graves' hyperthyroidism that later progressed to Graves' ophthalmopathy. The CDR3 DNA follows: TGCAGTGCTAGCTCCAGTAACTATGGCTACACCTTC. The encoded protein is CSASSSNYGYTF.